The 10 T cell receptor beta chains in this list originate from one sample, sequenced in a study of T cell repertoires in cytomegalovirus infection (dated by TCRdb to between 2018 and 2021). The instrument given in TCRdb is Illumina HiSeq 1500. The public reads were reanalyzed by TCRdb: fastp trimming at Q25, MiXCR alignment, in-frame beta chains only. Every entry covers one CDR3 protein and lists the most common genes and DNA from its rows. The sample records about 310,000 distinct CDR3 sequences, roughly 25% of which are singletons. Of the sample, 13% falls within the top ten clones. Their cognate antigens are unknown. The sample's treatment or condition, from its label and the paper: in vitro stimulation with specific CMV peptide epitopes to enrich CMV-specific T cells. The sample in question was cultured PBMCs, obtained from culture after CMV antigen stimulation. These receptors came from a human donor in good health (CMV status not recorded). Some clones in this sample may be carry-over from other donors' samples.

This clonotype was picked up a small number of times. CDR3 region: CASSYNPRSGTEAFF. CDR3 bases: TGTGCCAGCAGTTACAACCCTAGAAGCGGCACTGAAGCTTTCTTT. The chain carries TRBV6-5 and TRBJ1-1; D is uncertain. In germline, CDR1 is MNHEY, CDR2 SVGAGI. Trimming took 2 bases from V and 4 from J, leaving 14 bases between them. There are 15 residues in the CDR3.

CDR3: CASLSRGRTEAFF. In DNA, the CDR3 is TGTGCCAGCCTCTCGCGGGGCAGGACTGAAGCTTTCTTT. J is TRBJ1-1 and V is TRBV7-9; perhaps TRBD1 as D (5 bases). With 8 bases removed from V and 5 bases from J, the gap between germline ends came to 15 bases. CDR1 and CDR2 from the germline V gene are SEHNR and FQNEAQ (reference sequence). The CDR3 is made up of 13 amino acids.

This clonotype turned up a few times. J is TRBJ2-6 and V is TRBV29-1, with TRBD2 as a possible D gene (6 bases). Trimming removed 3 bases at V and 2 bases at J, with 11 bases between. CDR1 is SQVTM and CDR2 is ANQGSEA in the germline V gene. The CDR3 runs to 15 residues. DNA for the CDR3: TGCAGCGTTGAGAGCGGGCGCACTGGGGCCAACGTCCTGACTTTC. This sequence encodes CSVESGRTGANVLTF. Variable domain in full (rest from reference TRBV29-1 and TRBJ2-6): SAVISQKPSRDICQRGTSLTIQCQVDSQVTMMFWYRQQPGQSLTLIATANQGSEATYESGFVIDKFPISRPNLTFSTLTVSNMSPEDSSIYLCSVESGRTGANVLTFGAGSRLTVL.

This clonotype was counted at least ten times. V and J are TRBV6-5 and TRBJ2-5, with D uncertain. The germline V gene has CDR1 MNHEY and CDR2 SVGAGI. V was cut by 6 bases and J by 4 bases, with 6 bases left in between. This CDR3 has 11 amino acids. The CDR3 nucleotides are TGTGCCAGCAGGGACGGAGAGACCCAGTACTTC. Protein: CASRDGETQYF.

The CDR3 nucleotides are TGTGCCAGCAGTTTAGTTTCGCCGGCGGGGGCCAAAAACATTCAGTACTTC. It translates to CASSLVSPAGAKNIQYF. This rearrangement joins TRBV27 to TRBJ2-4; tentatively, D is TRBD2 (6 bases). Trimming shortened V by 2 bases and J by 1 base, and 15 bases separated the two germline ends. This CDR3 spans 17 amino acids. Germline CDR1 reads MNHEY; CDR2 reads SMNVEV (reference sequence).

This chain connects TRBV27 to TRBJ2-5, with 12 positions matching TRBD2. Trimming at V came to 5 bases and at J to 5 bases, leaving 6 bases not matched to a gene. From germline, CDR1 is MNHEY and CDR2 SMNVEV (reference sequence). This CDR3 is 15 amino acids long. The CDR3 sequence is CASSKGLAGVETQYF. The DNA for the CDR3 is TGTGCCAGCAGTAAGGGACTAGCGGGCGTGGAGACCCAGTACTTC.

This clonotype was counted between two and nine times. The chain employs TRBV28 and TRBJ2-7, with 9 positions matching TRBD2. The CDR3 runs to 17 residues. V trimming: 2 bases; J trimming: 0 bases; junction bases outside the gene matches: 8. Germline V lookup: CDR1 MDHEN, CDR2 SYDVKM. The CDR3 DNA is TGTGCCAGCAGTTTAGTGCCTAGCGGGACCCGCTCCTACGAGCAGTACTTC. Protein sequence: CASSLVPSGTRSYEQYF.

V gene TRBV7-2 combines with J gene TRBJ2-7, with 7 positions matching TRBD1. The CDR3 is 15 amino acids. Germline V gives CDR1 SGHTA, CDR2 FQGNSA. With 3 bases clipped from V and 0 bases from J, the junction kept 5 bases outside the gene matches. Here the CDR3 DNA reads TGTGCCAGCAGCTTCCAGACAGGGAGCTCCTACGAGCAGTACTTC. Its translation: CASSFQTGSSYEQYF.

This sequence joins TRBV9 and TRBJ1-5; a weak D match, TRBD1 (5 bases). CDR3 length: 14 amino acids. Trimming left V 3 bases short and J 0 bases short, with 7 bases between. CDR1 is SGDLS, CDR2 YYNGEE, per germline. The CDR3 spells CASSGGDSNQPQHF. CDR3 in DNA: TGTGCCAGCAGCGGAGGGGATAGCAATCAGCCCCAGCATTTT.

This clonotype was counted only a few times. The V call is TRBV19, the J call TRBJ2-3; D not resolved. This CDR3 has 14 amino acids. The germline V gene has CDR1 LNHDA and CDR2 SQIVND (reference sequence). The germline V and J ends were trimmed by 9 bases and 2 bases, with 15 bases remaining between them. The CDR3 nucleotides read TGTGCCAGCAGAACGGCGGTTTCCACAGATACGCAGTATTTT. This codes for CASRTAVSTDTQYF.